The text below deals with one TCR beta chain. Antigen: not known. This specimen comes from a study of blood T cells in healthy people across ages. Together with a sample-barcoded 5' primer, a J-beta primer mix was included in a second PCR lasting about 6 to 11 cycles. TCRdb called the 5' RACE reads again in MiXCR, with one record for every CDR3 protein. The sample carries over 1,500,000 distinct CDR3 sequences, 35% to 50% recorded once. The study, taken as a whole, reports: The CMV status of each donor remained undetermined, and this could have confounded shifts in expanded clonotypes.

Germline-derived CDR1 and CDR2 are SNHLY and FYNNEI. CDR3 length equals 14 residues. Trimming left V 7 bases short and J 2 bases short, with 9 bases between. The sequencing input was blood. This chain uses TRBV2 with TRBJ2-6; unclear D gene. This TCR derives from a human donor in good health. In DNA form, the CDR3 reads TGTGCCAGCATTAGTAATCCTGGGGCCAACGTCCTGACTTTC. Its translation: CASISNPGANVLTF.